This TCR beta chain was captured by sequencing in a study of T cell changes during pregnancy in multiple sclerosis. After removal of 2 bases from V and 6 bases from J, the junction contained 5 bases not matched to a gene. This CDR3 region has 15 residues. CDR1 is SGHRS, CDR2 YFSETQ, per germline. Profiling relied on immunoSEQ multiplex PCR, and the TCRdb table lists in-frame clones only, not all of them. The sample lists 60,000 to 65,000 clones; 90% were seen once. The chain is built from TRBV5-1 and TRBJ2-1; 10 bases fit TRBD2. Sequencing used peripheral blood, obtained in the second trimester of pregnancy. The sequence derives from a female donor in good health, enrolled as a control in a pregnancy study. The CDR3 protein is CASSFSGGHPNEQFF. CDR3 nucleotides: TGCGCCAGCAGCTTTAGCGGGGGGCACCCCAATGAGCAGTTCTTC.